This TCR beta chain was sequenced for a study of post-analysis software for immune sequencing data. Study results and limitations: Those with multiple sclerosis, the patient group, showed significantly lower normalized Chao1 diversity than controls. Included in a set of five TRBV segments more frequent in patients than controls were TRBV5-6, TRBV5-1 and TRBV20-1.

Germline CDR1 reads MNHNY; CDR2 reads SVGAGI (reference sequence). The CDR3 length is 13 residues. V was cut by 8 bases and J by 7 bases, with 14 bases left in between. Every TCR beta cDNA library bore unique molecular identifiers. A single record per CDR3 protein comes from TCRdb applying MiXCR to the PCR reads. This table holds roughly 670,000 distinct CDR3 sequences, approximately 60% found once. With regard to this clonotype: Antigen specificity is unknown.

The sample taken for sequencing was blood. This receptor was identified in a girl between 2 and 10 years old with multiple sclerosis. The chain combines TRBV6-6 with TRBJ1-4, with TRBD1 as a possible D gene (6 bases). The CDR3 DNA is TGTGCCAGCGGGCAGGGGAAACTTGAAAAACTGTTTTTT. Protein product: CASGQGKLEKLFF.